These 27 T cell receptor beta chains share one sample of origin, sequenced in a study of Graves' ophthalmopathy and Graves' hyperthyroidism. RNA transcripts were the source from which TCR beta CDR3 regions were amplified. HTBI-primed RT-PCR formed the first round, and a multiplex PCR formed the second. MiXCR, run by TCRdb on the multiplex PCR reads, gives a single entry per CDR3 protein. The sample records a few hundred thousand distinct CDR3 sequences, just over 15% being singletons. Sequenced: peripheral blood. All receptors come from a woman under 30 with stable Graves' hyperthyroidism.

This clonotype occurred many times. The chain recombines TRBV20-1 with TRBJ2-7; 13 bases align to TRBD2. Trimming took 0 bases from V and 2 from J; bases not matched to a gene: 7. The CDR3 is 17 residues long. Germline CDR1 is DFQATT and CDR2 is SNEGSKA (reference sequence). The CDR3 region is CSARDLRTSGGAYEQYF. DNA of the CDR3: TGCAGTGCTAGAGATCTAAGAACTAGCGGGGGGGCCTACGAGCAGTACTTC.

This clonotype occurred many times. The gene calls are TRBV6-1 and TRBJ1-5; TRBD1 is a possible D gene (6 bases). This CDR3 comprises 15 residues. V lost 4 bases and J lost 1, with 11 bases in between. Germline CDR1 is MNHNS and CDR2 is SASEGT. The CDR3 region is CASSATGTSNQPQHF. In DNA, the CDR3 is TGTGCCAGCAGTGCCACAGGGACGAGCAATCAGCCCCAGCATTTT.

This clonotype has ten or more counts. The chain links TRBV12-3 or TRBV12-4 to TRBJ1-5; no firm D call. V lost 1 base and J lost 4, with 11 bases in between. There are 15 residues in the CDR3. As DNA, the CDR3 is TGTGCCAGCAGTTTAGGGGGATCACAGAATCAGCCCCAGCATTTT. Its translation: CASSLGGSQNQPQHF.

The sample holds a few counts of this clonotype. A clone one base away is much larger, so this may be a read error. The rearrangement links TRBV6-5 to TRBJ1-1; perhaps TRBD1 as D (6 bases). Germline-derived CDR1 and CDR2 are MNHEY and SVGAGI. The CDR3 loop spans 13 amino acids. Trimming stripped 2 bases from V and 6 bases from J, with 10 bases between. The CDR3 region has the DNA TGTGCCAGCAGTTACAAGGGGGACTCTGAAGCTTTCTTT. Protein product: CASSYKGDSEAFF.

As to this clonotype: One end of the junction varies from germline; a read error may be responsible. The genes are TRBV12-3 or TRBV12-4 and TRBJ1-5; tentatively, D is TRBD1 (5 bases). The CDR3 runs 13 residues. As DNA, the CDR3 is TGTGCCAGCAGGGACAATAGCAATCAGCCTCAGCATTTT. It translates to CASRDNSNQPQHF.

This clonotype was detected many times. The rearrangement links TRBV19 to TRBJ1-1; D might be TRBD1 (5 bases). Between the trimmed V and J ends, which lost 5 bases and 3 bases, there was a span of 10 bases. Germline assignment: CDR1 LNHDA and CDR2 SQIVND (reference sequence). The CDR3 covers 13 residues. The chain's CDR3 is CASSPDRYTEAFF. CDR3 nucleotides: TGTGCCAGTAGTCCCGACAGATACACTGAAGCTTTCTTT.

This clonotype was counted many times. The junction departs from germline at one end; a sequencing error may be responsible. The rearrangement joins TRBV5-1 to TRBJ1-1, with 8 bases fitting TRBD1. The CDR3 extends over 14 amino acids. CDR1 is SGHRS, CDR2 YFSETQ, per germline. The CDR3 loop is CASSLGQVNTEAFF. The DNA for the CDR3 is TGTGCCAGCAGCTTGGGACAGGTGAACACTGAAGCTTTCTTT.

This clonotype was observed at least ten times. V is TRBV12-3 or TRBV12-4 and J is TRBJ2-5; 10 nucleotides line up with TRBD2. CDR3 length equals 15 residues. V was pared by 5 bases and J by 4 bases, with 7 bases of the junction left unmatched. The CDR3 region is CASSPVAGGTETQYF. The CDR3, as DNA: TGTGCCAGCAGTCCCGTAGCGGGGGGTACAGAGACCCAGTACTTC.

At least ten counts were recorded for this clonotype. CDR3 sequence reads: CASSRSSNTGELFF. The CDR3 DNA follows: TGTGCCAGTAGCAGGAGCTCGAACACCGGGGAGCTGTTTTTT. The chain combines TRBV19 with TRBJ2-2; D is uncertain. CDR1 is LNHDA, CDR2 SQIVND, per germline (reference sequence). Deletions cut 6 bases from V and 0 bases from J, with 8 bases between. There are 14 residues in the CDR3.

This clonotype was seen at least ten times. This chain links TRBV7-2 with TRBJ2-7; weak D call: TRBD2 (6 bases). The ends were cut back, 2 bases at V and 3 bases at J, with 23 bases in the middle. This CDR3 spans 18 amino acids. Germline assignment: CDR1 SGHTA and CDR2 FQGNSA. The CDR3 sequence is CASSLRGGGAGTYYEQYF. CDR3 in DNA: TGTGCCAGCAGCTTACGTGGCGGCGGGGCGGGGACCTACTACGAGCAGTACTTC.

This clonotype was seen at least ten times. The chain recombines TRBV10-3 with TRBJ2-7; the match to TRBD1 covers 7 bases. Germline CDR1 and CDR2: ENHRY and SYGVKD. The CDR3 is made up of 14 amino acids. V trimming: 6 bases; J trimming: 0 bases; junction bases outside the gene matches: 5. CDR3 DNA: TGTGCCATCAGGCAGGGGGTCGGCTCCTACGAGCAGTACTTC. It codes for CAIRQGVGSYEQYF.

This chain connects TRBV2 to TRBJ1-1; unclear D gene. The germline gives CDR1 SNHLY, CDR2 FYNNEI. Trimming stripped 0 bases from V and 7 bases from J, with 12 bases between. CDR3 length equals 14 residues. Here the CDR3 DNA reads TGTGCCAGCAGTGAAGCCGATAGTGGACTTGAAGCTTTCTTT. The encoded protein is CASSEADSGLEAFF.

This clonotype was observed a few times. The chain recombines TRBV15 with TRBJ1-5, with 8 bases aligning to TRBD1. The germline V gene has CDR1 LNHNV and CDR2 YYDKDF (reference sequence). The V gene end was trimmed by 5 bases and the J gene end by 0 bases; junction bases not matched to a gene: 9. This CDR3 spans 17 amino acids. The chain's CDR3 is CATSRTGRGNSNQPQHF. CDR3 in DNA: TGTGCCACCAGCCGGACAGGGAGGGGGAATAGCAATCAGCCCCAGCATTTT. Variable domain in full (rest from reference TRBV15 and TRBJ1-5): DAMVIQNPRYQVTQFGKPVTLSCSQTLNHNVMYWYQQKSSQAPKLLFHYYDKDFNNEADTPDNFQSRRPNTSFCFLDIRSPGLGDTAMYLCATSRTGRGNSNQPQHFGDGTRLSIL.

In this sample, this clonotype turned up many times. DNA for the CDR3: TGTGCCAGCAGTACGACAGGAGAGACCCAGTACTTC. Its translation: CASSTTGETQYF. This sequence joins TRBV12-3 or TRBV12-4 and TRBJ2-5; possibly TRBD1 for D (6 bases). The CDR3 spans 12 residues. The V and J ends lost 5 bases and 4 bases respectively, with 8 bases between them.

This clonotype was found many times. This chain uses TRBV10-3 with TRBJ1-2; possible D gene TRBD1, 5 bases. This CDR3 comprises 15 residues. V shed 2 bases and J shed 3 bases, with 13 bases lying between them. Germline V gene lookup returns CDR1 ENHRY and CDR2 SYGVKD. The CDR3 here is CAISELGQPYYGYTF. As DNA, the CDR3 is TGTGCCATCAGTGAGCTGGGGCAGCCTTACTATGGCTACACCTTC.

This clonotype showed up many times. V is TRBV12-3 or TRBV12-4 and J is TRBJ1-6; unclear D gene. V lost 3 bases and J lost 5, with 8 bases in between. CDR3 length equals 14 residues. The CDR3 nucleotides read TGTGCCAGCAGTTTTCACGGCCATAATTCACCCCTCCACTTT. It translates to CASSFHGHNSPLHF.

This clonotype has a count of ten or more. The chain carries TRBV24-1 and TRBJ1-2, with 9 bases aligning to TRBD1. J lost 0 bases, V lost 4 bases, and 5 bases had no gene match. CDR3 length equals 16 residues. Germline loops: CDR1 KGHDR, CDR2 SFDVKD. The CDR3 nucleotides read TGTGCCACCAGTGACCGGACAGGGGAAGCTAACTATGGCTACACCTTC. It codes for CATSDRTGEANYGYTF.

This clonotype was counted at least ten times. This CDR3 reads CASRPGLANTGELFF. CDR3 sequence (DNA): TGTGCCAGCCGCCCGGGACTAGCGAACACCGGGGAGCTGTTTTTT. This chain joins TRBV7-9 and TRBJ2-2, with 8 bases fitting TRBD2. V was clipped by 8 bases and J by 0 bases; unmatched bases: 5. From germline, CDR1 is SEHNR and CDR2 FQNEAQ (reference sequence). The CDR3 is 15 residues long.

This clonotype appeared many times. The V gene is TRBV6-5, the J gene TRBJ2-7; D not certain. V lost 0 bases and J 1 base, leaving 10 bases between the germline ends. In germline, CDR1 is MNHEY, CDR2 SVGAGI. This CDR3 contains 15 residues. CDR3 sequence: CASSYSTQRSYEQYF. The CDR3 DNA sequence: TGTGCCAGCAGTTACTCGACCCAGAGATCCTACGAGCAGTACTTC.

In this sample, this clonotype turned up many times. The rearrangement joins TRBV7-9 to TRBJ1-2, with D unresolved. The germline gives CDR1 SEHNR, CDR2 FQNEAQ (reference sequence). The ends were cut back, 5 bases at V and 2 bases at J, with 12 bases in the middle. CDR3 size: 14 residues. CDR3 amino acids: CASSQLTVNYGYTF. DNA of the CDR3: TGTGCCAGCAGCCAACTGACGGTCAACTATGGCTACACCTTC.

This clonotype was seen at least ten times. The chain couples TRBV5-8 to TRBJ1-2; D possibly corresponds to TRBD1 (6 bases). This CDR3 is built from 13 residues. Germline V gives CDR1 SGHTS, CDR2 YDEGEE. Between the trimmed V and J ends, which lost 4 bases and 6 bases, there was a span of 13 bases. The CDR3 nucleotides read TGTGCCAGCAGCCAATTTCACAGGGATGGCTACACCTTC. Translating gives CASSQFHRDGYTF.

Ten or more counts support this clonotype. DNA for the CDR3: TGTGCCAGCAGTTACTCGAAAGTTGCCCCTAAAGCTTTCTTT. Translation: CASSYSKVAPKAFF. This rearrangement joins TRBV6-2 or TRBV6-3 to TRBJ1-1; D unclear. The ends were cut back, 0 bases at V and 9 bases at J, with 14 bases in the middle. This CDR3 contains 14 residues. The germline gives CDR1 MNHEY, CDR2 SVGEGT.

This clonotype was counted many times. This chain links TRBV12-5 with TRBJ1-1; D call uncertain. Trimming took 2 bases from V and 2 from J, leaving 6 bases between them. From germline, CDR1 is LGHNT and CDR2 FRNRAP. This CDR3 has 13 amino acids. This CDR3 reads CASGLPPNTEAFF. DNA of the CDR3: TGTGCTAGTGGTTTGCCCCCTAACACTGAAGCTTTCTTT.

This clonotype was detected once. V is TRBV29-1 and J is TRBJ1-1; D is ambiguous. Trimming stripped 0 bases from V and 7 bases from J, with 9 bases between. The CDR3 is made up of 12 amino acids. Germline V gives CDR1 SQVTM, CDR2 ANQGSEA. The CDR3: CSVEEGSGEAFF. The CDR3 bases are TGCAGCGTTGAAGAAGGTTCCGGTGAAGCTTTCTTT.

This clonotype has a count of ten or more. The chain couples TRBV6-1 to TRBJ1-5, with D unresolved. V was shortened by 8 bases and J by 0 bases, with 11 bases between the two germline ends. Germline V gene lookup returns CDR1 MNHNS and CDR2 SASEGT. The CDR3 consists of 14 residues. The CDR3 nucleotides read TGTGCCAGCCAGCGCGCTTATAGCAATCAGCCCCAGCATTTT. Translating gives CASQRAYSNQPQHF.

This clonotype was seen repeatedly, ten times or more. The rearrangement links TRBV11-2 to TRBJ1-1; 7 nucleotides agree with TRBD1. The V and J ends lost 5 bases and 5 bases, in that order; junction bases with no gene match: 8. In germline, CDR1 is SGHAT, CDR2 FQNNGV. CDR3 length: 14 amino acids. The CDR3 loop is CASSPLRGRTEAFF. DNA of the CDR3: TGTGCCAGCAGCCCCCTGAGGGGGCGAACTGAAGCTTTCTTT.

CDR3 residues: CASSFDSSGAQPQHF. The CDR3 DNA follows: TGTGCCAGCAGTTTTGATTCCTCGGGGGCTCAGCCCCAGCATTTT. The chain joins TRBV11-1 to TRBJ1-5; a possible D gene is TRBD1 (6 bases). Germline loops: CDR1 SGHAT, CDR2 FQDESV (reference sequence). V was cut by 6 bases and J by 6 bases, with 18 bases left in between. The CDR3 is 15 residues long.